This T cell receptor (beta chain) was retrieved from a study of identical twins. Study-level findings and limits: The study found excess low generation probability among twin-shared out-of-frame alpha sequences.

TCRdb re-derived calls from the 5' RACE reads in MiXCR, one entry per CDR3 protein. This table holds about 890,000 distinct CDR3 sequences, about 12% found once. On this clonotype itself: Its antigen is not identified.

Germline V lookup: CDR1 DFQATT, CDR2 SNEGSKA (reference sequence). The CDR3 consists of 16 residues. V was shortened by 1 base and J by 0 bases, with 10 bases between the two germline ends. Each donor was a healthy Caucasian. These data were also reused for a study on yellow fever vaccine responses in identical twins.

The rearrangement uses TRBV20-1 and TRBJ2-6; weak D call: TRBD1 (6 bases). Sequencing was carried out using PBMCs. The receptor comes from a woman between 18 and 29 years old in good health. CDR3 loop: CSARAKDSSGANVLTF. The CDR3 bases are TGCAGTGCTAGAGCAAAGGACAGCTCTGGGGCCAACGTCCTGACTTTC.